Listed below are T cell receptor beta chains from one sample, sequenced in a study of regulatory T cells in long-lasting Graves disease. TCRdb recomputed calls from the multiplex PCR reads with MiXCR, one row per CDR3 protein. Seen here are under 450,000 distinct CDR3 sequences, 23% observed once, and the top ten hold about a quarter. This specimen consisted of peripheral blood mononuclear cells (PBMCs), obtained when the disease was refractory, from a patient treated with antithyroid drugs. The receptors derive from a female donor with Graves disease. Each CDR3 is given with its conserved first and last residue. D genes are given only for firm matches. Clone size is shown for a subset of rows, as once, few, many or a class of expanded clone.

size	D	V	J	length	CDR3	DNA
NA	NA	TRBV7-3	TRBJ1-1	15	CASSLTQRGLSEAFF	TGTGCCAGCAGCCTAACCCAGAGAGGGTTGAGTGAAGCTTTCTTT
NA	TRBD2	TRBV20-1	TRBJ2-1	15	CSPYTGTSVYNEQFF	TGCAGTCCTTATACCGGGACTAGCGTCTACAATGAGCAGTTCTTC
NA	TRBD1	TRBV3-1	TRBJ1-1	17	CASSQGDRVYITTEAFF	TGTGCCAGCAGCCAAGGTGACAGGGTTTATATCACCACTGAAGCTTTCTTT
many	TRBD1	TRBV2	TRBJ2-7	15	CASRNRDRSSYEQYF	TGTGCCAGCAGAAACCGGGACAGGAGCTCCTACGAGCAGTACTTC
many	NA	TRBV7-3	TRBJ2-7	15	CASSLRGGSPYEQYF	TGTGCCAGCAGCTTACGCGGGGGCAGCCCCTACGAGCAGTACTTC
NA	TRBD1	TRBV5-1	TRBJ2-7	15	CASSLEWDRGYEQYF	TGCGCCAGCAGCTTGGAATGGGACAGGGGATACGAGCAGTACTTC
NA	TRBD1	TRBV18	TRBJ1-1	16	CASSPLQGEANTEAFF	TGTGCCAGCTCACCTTTACAGGGGGAGGCGAACACTGAAGCTTTCTTT
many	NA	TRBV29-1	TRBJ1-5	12	CSVIQGNQPQHF	TGCAGCGTCATACAGGGAAATCAGCCCCAGCATTTT
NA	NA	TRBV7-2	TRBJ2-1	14	CASTPPGTLNEQFF	TGTGCCAGCACCCCCCCCGGGACTCTCAATGAGCAGTTCTTC
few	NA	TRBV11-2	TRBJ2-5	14	CASSPDSRGPAQYF	TGTGCCAGCAGCCCGGACTCGAGAGGGCCGGCCCAGTACTTC
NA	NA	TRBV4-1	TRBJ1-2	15	CASSQDPGALEGYTF	TGCGCCAGCAGCCAAGATCCCGGGGCCCTGGAGGGCTACACCTTC
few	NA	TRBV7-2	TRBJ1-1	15	CASSLAGYMNTEAFF	TGTGCCAGCAGCTTGGCAGGGTATATGAACACTGAAGCTTTCTTT
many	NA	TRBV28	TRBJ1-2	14	CASSRAGQLGGYTF	TGTGCCAGCAGCCGCGCCGGACAGTTGGGAGGCTACACCTTC
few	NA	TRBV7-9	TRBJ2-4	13	CASSLQGGNIQYF	TGTGCCAGCAGCTTACAGGGGGGGAACATTCAGTACTTC
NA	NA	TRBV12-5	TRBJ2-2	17	CASGLVLSQPNTGELLF	TGTGCTAGTGGTTTGGTACTTTCCCAGCCGAACACCGGGGAGCTGCTTTTT
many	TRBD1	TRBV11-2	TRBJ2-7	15	CASSLVTGSTYEQYF	TGTGCCAGCAGCTTAGTGACAGGGTCGACCTACGAGCAGTACTTC
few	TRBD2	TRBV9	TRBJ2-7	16	CASSVLAGGPSYEQYF	TGTGCCAGCAGCGTTTTAGCGGGAGGGCCCTCCTACGAGCAGTACTTC
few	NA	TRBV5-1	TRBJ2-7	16	CASSGTLGAVTYEQYF	TGCGCCAGCAGTGGAACGTTGGGGGCCGTTACCTACGAGCAGTACTTC
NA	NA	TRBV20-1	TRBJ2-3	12	CSAGSPRDTQYF	TGCAGTGCTGGGTCTCCGCGAGATACGCAGTATTTT
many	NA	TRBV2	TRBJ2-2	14	CASSETRSTGELFF	TGTGCCAGCAGCGAGACTAGATCCACCGGGGAGCTGTTTTTT
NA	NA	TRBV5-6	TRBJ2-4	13	CASSLEGANIQYF	TGTGCCAGCAGCTTAGAAGGGGCAAACATTCAGTACTTC
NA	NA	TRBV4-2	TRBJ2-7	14	CASSQEWGTYEQYF	TGTGCCAGCAGCCAAGAATGGGGGACCTACGAGCAGTACTTC
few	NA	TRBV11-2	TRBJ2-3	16	CASSLAARGRYDTQYF	TGTGCCAGCAGCTTAGCGGCGCGTGGGAGGTACGATACGCAGTATTTT
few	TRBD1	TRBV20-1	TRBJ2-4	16	CSARGGQGAAKNIQYF	TGCAGTGCTAGAGGGGGACAGGGGGCCGCCAAAAACATTCAGTACTTC
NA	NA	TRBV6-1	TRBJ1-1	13	CASLSGRNTEAFF	TGTGCCAGTTTGTCGGGCAGGAACACTGAAGCTTTCTTT
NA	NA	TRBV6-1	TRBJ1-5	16	CASSESIERRRQPQHF	TGTGCCAGCAGTGAAAGTATTGAGCGACGTAGACAGCCCCAGCATTTT
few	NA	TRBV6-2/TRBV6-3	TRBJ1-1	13	CASARGIGTEAFF	TGTGCCAGCGCTAGGGGGATCGGTACTGAAGCTTTCTTT
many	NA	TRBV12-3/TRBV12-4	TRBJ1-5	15	CASSPQALSNQPQHF	TGTGCCAGCAGTCCTCAGGCCCTCAGCAATCAGCCCCAGCATTTT
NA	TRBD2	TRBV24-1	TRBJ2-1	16	CATSDSTSGRWNEQFF	TGTGCCACCAGTGATTCGACTAGCGGGAGGTGGAATGAGCAGTTCTTC
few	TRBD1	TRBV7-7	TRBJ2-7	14	CASSLIQGADEQYF	TGTGCCAGCAGCTTAATACAGGGGGCCGACGAGCAGTACTTC
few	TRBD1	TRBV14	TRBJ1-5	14	CASSQSGGHQPQHF	TGTGCCAGCAGCCAGTCAGGGGGCCATCAGCCCCAGCATTTT
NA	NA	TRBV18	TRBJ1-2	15	CASSPPGQGDYGYTF	TGTGCCAGCTCACCACCGGGTCAGGGAGACTATGGCTACACCTTC
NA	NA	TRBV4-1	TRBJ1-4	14	CASSLRAGREKLFF	TGCGCCAGCAGCTTAAGGGCCGGGAGGGAAAAACTGTTTTTT
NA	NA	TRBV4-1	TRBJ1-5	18	CASSQDPRQQLLNQPQHF	TGCGCCAGCAGCCAAGATCCTCGCCAACAGTTGCTCAATCAGCCCCAGCATTTT
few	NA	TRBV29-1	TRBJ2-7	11	CSVRRGYEQYF	TGCAGCGTTCGGAGAGGCTACGAGCAGTACTTC
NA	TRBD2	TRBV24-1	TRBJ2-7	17	CATSDSQPGGRLYEQYF	TGTGCCACCAGTGATTCCCAGCCGGGCGGGAGATTATACGAGCAGTACTTC
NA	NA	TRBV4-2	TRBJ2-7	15	CASSQDGTGWSEQYF	TGTGCCAGCAGCCAAGATGGTACAGGGTGGTCCGAGCAGTACTTC
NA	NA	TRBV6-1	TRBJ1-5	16	CASSNGVGGRAQPQHF	TGTGCCAGCAGCAATGGCGTTGGGGGTAGGGCTCAGCCCCAGCATTTT
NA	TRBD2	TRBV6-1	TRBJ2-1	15	CASRMTSGTGNEQFF	TGTGCCAGCAGGATGACTAGCGGGACGGGCAATGAGCAGTTCTTC
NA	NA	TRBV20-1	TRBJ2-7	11	CSAHLASEQYF	TGCAGTGCTCATCTAGCGTCCGAGCAGTACTTC
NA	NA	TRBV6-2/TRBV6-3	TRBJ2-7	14	CASSARTLRGEQYF	TGTGCCAGCAGCGCCCGAACCCTGCGGGGCGAGCAGTACTTC
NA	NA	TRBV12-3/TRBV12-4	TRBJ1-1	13	CASRLPGGSGAFF	TGTGCCAGCAGGTTACCGGGGGGGTCGGGAGCTTTCTTT
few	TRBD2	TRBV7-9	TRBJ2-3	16	CASSHRLAGELDTQYF	TGTGCCAGCAGCCACCGACTAGCGGGAGAGCTAGATACGCAGTATTTT
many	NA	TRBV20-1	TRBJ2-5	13	CSARGQVTETQYF	TGCAGTGCTAGAGGCCAGGTTACAGAGACCCAGTACTTC
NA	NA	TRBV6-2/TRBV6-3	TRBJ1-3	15	CASSYSTPLGNTIYF	TGTGCCAGCAGTTACTCAACCCCCCTCGGAAACACCATATATTTT
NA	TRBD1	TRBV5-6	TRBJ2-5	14	CASRGGQAPETQYF	TGTGCCAGCAGAGGTGGACAGGCCCCCGAGACCCAGTACTTC
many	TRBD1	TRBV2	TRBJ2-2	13	CAIRTGDTGELFF	TGTGCCATCAGGACAGGGGACACCGGGGAGCTGTTTTTT
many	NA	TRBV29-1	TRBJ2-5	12	CSVGKGRETQYF	TGCAGCGTTGGAAAGGGAAGAGAGACCCAGTACTTC
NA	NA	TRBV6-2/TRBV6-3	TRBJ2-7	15	CASSDRDTQTYEQYF	TGTGCCAGCAGTGACCGGGACACTCAAACCTACGAGCAGTACTTC
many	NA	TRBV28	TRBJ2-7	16	CASSLPNSVMTYEQYF	TGTGCCAGCAGTTTACCCAATTCCGTTATGACCTACGAGCAGTACTTC
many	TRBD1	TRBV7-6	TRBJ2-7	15	CASSRMATGTYEQYF	TGTGCCAGCAGCCGGATGGCGACAGGGACCTACGAGCAGTACTTC
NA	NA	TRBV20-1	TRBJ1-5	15	CSARPTRYSNQPQHF	TGCAGTGCTAGACCGACACGGTATAGCAATCAGCCCCAGCATTTT